These T cell receptor beta chains were read from a single sample in a study of OX40 agonist ivuxolimab in advanced cancers. Here immunoSEQ multiplex PCR was the method, and the copy in TCRdb shows in-frame clones only, minus some. In the table there are roughly 63,000 clones, around 89% of which are singletons. The source was CD4+ or CD8+ T cells sorted from blood, collected in a trial of the OX40 agonist ivuxolimab. Receptor source: an adult with an advanced solid tumor such as melanoma, head and neck, liver or kidney cancer. Both conserved end residues are trimmed from each CDR3. Size tells how often a clone was seen (once, few, many) or the class of an expanded clone, and some rows leave it out.

J gene | clone size | V gene | CDR3 protein
TRBJ1-5 | - | TRBV19 | ASRDRGASNQPQH
TRBJ1-6 | - | TRBV11-2 | ASSLVRGGSSPLH
TRBJ2-4 | - | TRBV19 | ASSIGRRSAKNIQY
TRBJ2-5 | - | TRBV28 | ASSTGGLQETQY
- | - | TRBV2 | ASSDPHISSSYEQY
TRBJ1-3 | - | TRBV7-9 | ASSLAGGEGNTIY
TRBJ1-1 | - | TRBV5-6 | ASSLGMTVTEAF
TRBJ2-2 | - | TRBV28 | ASSGTSGSSGELF
TRBJ2-3 | - | TRBV5-1 | ASTPTNTDTQY
TRBJ2-2 | - | TRBV7-6 | ASSLEGWTGELF
TRBJ1-5 | - | TRBV19 | ASSLFRVRNQPQH
TRBJ1-2 | - | TRBV23-1 | ASSHPNRPTMDYGYT
TRBJ2-7 | - | TRBV9 | ASSVLGLASSYEQY
TRBJ2-7 | - | TRBV27 | ASRWGGEQY
TRBJ1-5 | once | TRBV25-1 | ASSESGTGGGQPQH
TRBJ2-1 | - | TRBV28 | ASQVRQLSYNEQF
TRBJ2-2 | - | TRBV7-6 | ASSLRTGMDTGELF
TRBJ1-1 | - | TRBV29-1 | SGGSMNTEAF
TRBJ2-3 | - | TRBV5-1 | ASSLGLAGNTQY
TRBJ2-1 | - | TRBV18 | ASSPGLAGVNEQF
TRBJ1-2 | - | TRBV18 | ASSPGGAGALSYGYT
TRBJ2-7 | - | TRBV21-1 | ASTQRKGLSYEQY
TRBJ2-3 | - | TRBV7-8 | ASSTQLAGKDTQY
TRBJ2-7 | - | TRBV6-5 | ASRRSGTPYEQY
TRBJ2-7 | few | TRBV27 | ASSSPGTGVKYEQY
TRBJ2-7 | once | TRBV5-1 | ASSLGQGALSYEQY
TRBJ1-2 | once | TRBV7-9 | ASSRDTRIYGYT
TRBJ1-1 | - | TRBV15 | ATSRDHGREAF
TRBJ2-7 | - | TRBV6-6 | ASIADRVALYEQY
TRBJ1-5 | - | TRBV4-1 | ASSQDGQGGQPQH
TRBJ1-2 | - | TRBV7-9 | ASSFPPSYGYT
TRBJ2-2 | - | TRBV4-1 | ASSQAVLPGGELF
TRBJ1-1 | - | TRBV25-1 | ASSEDRGWVEAF
TRBJ2-1 | - | TRBV4-2 | ASSQGETRNNEQF
TRBJ2-3 | - | TRBV5-4 | ASSPYDTDTQY
TRBJ1-2 | - | TRBV6-5 | ASRRDPSNYGYT
- | - | TRBV11-2 | ASSTSTGFSYEQY
TRBJ1-1 | - | TRBV29-1 | SVERGVGNTEAF
TRBJ2-7 | - | TRBV13 | ASRTSGRSYEQY
TRBJ2-3 | - | TRBV5-1 | ASSLGTGVTDTQY
TRBJ2-5 | - | TRBV21-1 | AKNWGMKKTQY
TRBJ2-7 | - | TRBV6-5 | ASSLRTGRGEQY
TRBJ2-3 | once | TRBV18 | ASSPPTVDTQY
TRBJ1-2 | - | TRBV28 | ASSPPRDGRDNYGYT
TRBJ2-7 | - | TRBV10-3 | AISEPGETDEQY
TRBJ2-2 | - | TRBV18 | ASSPPSTYTGELF
TRBJ2-3 | - | TRBV5-1 | ASSPAGAITDTQY
TRBJ1-6 | - | TRBV12-5 | ASDYFHPGPGGINSPLH
TRBJ2-5 | - | TRBV20-1 | SASRQETQY
TRBJ1-2 | - | TRBV7-6 | ASSSYKGVKGYGYT